The sequence of this T cell receptor beta chain was determined in a study of post-analysis software for immune sequencing data. Overall study context: Progressive-relapsing, secondary progressive and relapsing-remitting multiple sclerosis were among the disease courses included. Study-wide findings and caveats: Controls showed lower frequencies than patients for roughly 5 TRBV segments, and TRBV5-6, TRBV5-1 and TRBV20-1 were among these.

A remark on this clonotype: Its antigen is not identified.

V lost 5 bases to trimming and J lost 5 bases; unmatched junction nucleotides: 7. The CDR3 has 15 amino acids. Germline CDR1 is KGHDR and CDR2 is SFDVKD. Unique molecular identifiers were built into the TCR beta cDNA libraries. Once roughly 0.85 to 11 million T cells were used, roughly 500,000 cDNA molecules resulted. TCRdb reprocessed the PCR reads with MiXCR, giving one entry per CDR3 protein. The table includes fewer than 700,000 distinct CDR3 sequences, around 40% detected once. V is TRBV24-1 and J is TRBJ2-1; 8 nucleotides line up with TRBD2. This clonotype was sampled from a girl aged 10-17 years with multiple sclerosis. Sequencing input: blood. Here the CDR3 reads CATSVQRELDNEQFF. CDR3 nucleotide sequence: TGTGCCACCAGTGTTCAGCGGGAGCTTGACAATGAGCAGTTCTTC.